This T cell receptor beta chain emerged from a study of cytomegalovirus exposure and HLA in healthy donors. PCR amplification relied on 60 Vbeta primers (plus 13 Jbeta primers). Method: immunoSEQ multiplex PCR; TCRdb's copy keeps in-frame clones and lacks some. Of 140,000 to 150,000 clones in the sample, 70% were seen once. Study-level points and caveats: TCR beta V- and J-gene trimming, according to a later analysis, was linked to a missense DCLRE1C variant.

Details on this clone: Antigen: not known.

CDR3 length: 18 residues. In nominal health when sampled, donors likely had unrecorded immune exposures nonetheless. The rearrangement links TRBV21-1 to TRBJ1-5. TRBV21-1 is a listed pseudogene. What was sequenced was PBMCs. The origin of this receptor is a woman aged 55-69 years in good health and CMV-seropositive. The CDR3 reads CASKEFPNRGRGNQPQHF. CDR3 sequence (DNA): TGTGCCAGTAAGGAGTTTCCAAATCGTGGCCGCGGCAATCAGCCCCAGCATTTT.